The sequence of this T cell receptor beta chain was determined in a study of siplizumab effects on memory and regulatory T cells (dated by TCRdb to between 2018 and 2020). Notes on the research overall: The study looked at the effect of siplizumab, an anti-CD2 antibody, on alloreactive T-cell subsets in allogeneic mixed lymphocyte reactions made from human PBMCs. Results and caveats for the whole study, not just this receptor: Compared with memory T cells, unstimulated naive T cells appeared more diverse, and naive cells seemed to make a substantial contribution to the alloresponse. Whether proliferating Tregs from siplizumab cultures were suppressive was not functionally confirmed. The cumulative frequency of alloreactive sequences that could be traced back to unstimulated CD4+ memory T cells was significantly reduced by siplizumab. Among mappable alloreactive CD4+ clones, an average Treg-derived fraction of over 60% was observed with siplizumab, compared with approximately 26% in control reactions. Roughly 75-95% of proliferating CD4+ or CD8+ clones could not be assigned a naive or memory phenotype. Because sequences below about 10^-5 frequency were poorly captured, only a minor fraction of alloreactive clones could be mapped to unstimulated subsets.

Deletion took 1 base off V and 1 base off J, with a span of 16 bases between the germline ends. The germline V gene (reference sequence) sets CDR1 to GTSNPN and CDR2 to SVGIG. The CDR3 numbers 16 residues from cysteine through phenylalanine. Of the read, only the CDR3 DNA is kept; its 48 bases are in frame from base 1. Unstimulated CD4+ memory cells were also sequenced in three donor pairs, together with CD4+ naive, CD8+ TEMRA, CD8+ naive and CD8+ effector memory subsets. Sorted unstimulated T cells and proliferating T cells recovered from mixed lymphocyte reactions underwent TCRbeta CDR3 sequencing. Fresh whole blood from fewer than 12 HLA-typed healthy donors was used to isolate PBMCs. This clone was seen only once. Its specific antigen is unknown. Within one base of it there is no much larger clone, and no base qualities were kept. The library came from the immunoSEQ multiplex PCR assay. Each sample had 80,000 to 100,000 TCR templates assayed by the deep sequencing platform. Genomic DNA extracted from sorted T cells was used for TCRbeta CDR3 sequencing. As for the authors' bioinformatics: The R programming language was used for clonal analysis of the TCRbeta CDR3 data. Alloreactive CD4+ and CD8+ clones were defined by comparing unstimulated samples with post-reaction CFSE-low samples. Regulatory or non-regulatory origin was assigned to alloreactive CD4+ clones by matching of sequences to sorted unstimulated Treg and non-Treg repertoires. What TCRdb holds here is the immuneACCESS table cut down to in-frame rearrangements. Part of the clones is not present; checked against another copy, under half of the missing clones reflect an unresolved V gene, and the others are unexplained. The V and J calls and the clone size are those of that table, but D and trimming were determined from the DNA. This sample holds over 35,000 clones; about 90% were observed only once. The ten largest clones capture less than 0.3% of the sample.

This TCR derives from a human donor in good health. Material for sequencing was naive CD4+ T cells sorted from blood. Explained via the paper, the cell subset or site label denotes: unstimulated naive T cells. Recombination linked TRBV30 to TRBJ2-5; perhaps TRBD2 is the D gene, with 6 bases matching. The DNA sequence is given as TGTGCCTGGAGTGAGGATAGCGGAGCCTTCCAAGAGACCCAGTACTTC. The translation is CAWSEDSGAFQETQYF.